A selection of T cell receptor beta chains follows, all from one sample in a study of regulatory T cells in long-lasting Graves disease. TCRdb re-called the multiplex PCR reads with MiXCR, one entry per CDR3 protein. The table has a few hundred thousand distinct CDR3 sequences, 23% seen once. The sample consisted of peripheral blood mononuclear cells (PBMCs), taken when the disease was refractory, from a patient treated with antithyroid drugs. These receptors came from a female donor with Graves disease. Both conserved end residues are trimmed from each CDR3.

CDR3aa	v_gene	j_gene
ASSLDLSPLH	TRBV7-8	TRBJ1-6
ASSKAVFPYEQY	TRBV13	TRBJ2-7
ASRPSMGNTEAF	TRBV6-1	TRBJ1-1
ASSIYAKGGEQY	TRBV19	TRBJ2-7
AIRQDNDNSPLH	TRBV10-3	TRBJ1-6
ASSPDRVWWFDQPQH	TRBV7-2	TRBJ1-5
ASNTGRINQPQH	TRBV12-3/TRBV12-4	TRBJ1-5
AWSASSGNQPQH	TRBV30	TRBJ1-5
ASTEGYSNQPQH	TRBV6-1	TRBJ1-5
ASSPTGIGTGSPYT	TRBV7-2	TRBJ1-2
ATSAERNQETQY	TRBV24-1	TRBJ2-5